This T cell receptor (beta chain) comes out of a study of molecular identifiers for immune sequencing clone quantification. Notes on the study in general: Among about a million naive cells, spiked Jurkat TCR RNA from a single cell was reportedly detectable. Clones above 20 RNA copies held over 97% of effector molecules, under 1% in naive cells. Identical TCR molecules can share a barcode, and this sharing could underestimate highly expanded clone sizes.

This clonotype was detected many times. Its antigen remains unidentified. As previously described, bulk TCR libraries were made using listed TCR primers. Using its own MiXCR run on the PCR reads, TCRdb lists one record per CDR3 protein. The sample shows a few hundred thousand distinct CDR3 sequences, about a fifth of them seen only once. V trimming: 3 bases; J trimming: 3 bases; junction bases outside the gene matches: 4. From germline, CDR1 is LNHNV and CDR2 YYDKDF (reference sequence). The CDR3 is made up of 14 amino acids. Sample: naive CD8+ T cells from blood, with Jurkat cell RNA spiked in. Subset in this sample: FACS-sorted CD8+CD4-CCR7+CD45RA+ naive T cells. The chain couples TRBV15 to TRBJ1-1, with 7 positions matching TRBD1. This receptor was obtained from a human donor in good health. Some libraries in this study had Jurkat cell RNA spiked in. As DNA, the CDR3 is TGTGCCACCAGCAGCCGCAGGGGGGACACTGAAGCTTTCTTT. It encodes CATSSRRGDTEAFF.